These T cell receptor beta chains were read from a single sample in a study of CD8+CD57+ T cells in acquired aplastic anemia. In TCRdb, the reads were re-called with MiXCR into one record per CDR3 protein. The table has just over 450,000 distinct CDR3 sequences, about a third seen once. The sequencing sample was made of sorted CD4+, CD8+, or CD8+CD57+ T cells (not recorded which) from PBMCs. All receptors derive from a human donor with aplastic anemia. Both conserved end residues are part of each CDR3. The order of the fields is J gene, V gene, D gene, clone size, CDR3 DNA, CDR3 protein. D genes are given only for firm matches. The size field is filled for only some rows; it gives once, few, many or a size class.

TRBJ1-5 TRBV6-1 NA many TGTGCCAGCAGTCCCTCCCGCAGGGGCCGAGATCAGCCCCAGCATTTT CASSPSRRGRDQPQHF
TRBJ2-1 TRBV24-1 NA NA TGTGCCACCAGGGGCCCTAGCAGAAACAATGAGCAGTTCTTC CATRGPSRNNEQFF
TRBJ2-2 TRBV11-2 TRBD1 few TGTGCCAGCAGGAGGACAGGGGGTGGAAGGGACACCGGGGAGCTGTTTTTT CASRRTGGGRDTGELFF
TRBJ2-2 TRBV24-1 TRBD1 many TGTGCCACCAGTGTTGACAGGGGGTCCGGGGAGCTGTTTTTT CATSVDRGSGELFF
TRBJ2-1 TRBV10-3 NA many TGTGCCATCAGCGCGAACAATGAGCAGTTCTTC CAISANNEQFF
TRBJ2-7 TRBV19 TRBD1 few TGTGCCAGTAGTATTTCATCAGGGACAGTGAGCTCCTACGAGCAGTACTTC CASSISSGTVSSYEQYF
TRBJ2-7 TRBV6-1 NA many TGTGCCAGCAGCCCCAGGGGCTACGAGCAGTACTTC CASSPRGYEQYF
TRBJ2-3 TRBV12-3/TRBV12-4 NA many TGTGCCAGCAGTTTCTTGGCGACAGCCCACGGGGATACGCAGTATTTT CASSFLATAHGDTQYF
TRBJ1-6 TRBV25-1 NA NA TGTGCCAGCAGTGATGCAGCCTATAATTCACCCCTCCACTTT CASSDAAYNSPLHF
TRBJ1-5 TRBV19 TRBD1 many TGTGCCAGTAGTTTCAGGACAGGGCGTCAGCCCCAGCATTTT CASSFRTGRQPQHF
TRBJ1-1 TRBV25-1 TRBD1 few TGTGCCAGCAGCCAAGATGGAGGGGGCTTTGAAGCTTTCTTT CASSQDGGGFEAFF
TRBJ2-7 TRBV20-1 NA many TGCAGTGCTACCTTAGGGGGAAGCGTTACCTACGAGCAGTACTTC CSATLGGSVTYEQYF
TRBJ1-6 TRBV4-2 TRBD1 many TGTGCCAGCAGGGGTGGACAGGTCCATTCACCCCTCCACTTT CASRGGQVHSPLHF
TRBJ2-7 TRBV7-2 TRBD1 NA TGTGCCAGCAGCCAGGACAGGGCCAGAGATGAGCAGTACTTC CASSQDRARDEQYF
TRBJ1-6 TRBV6-5 TRBD1 NA TGTGCCAGCAGTTACTATCGACAGGGGGCATCACCCCTCCACTTT CASSYYRQGASPLHF
TRBJ2-2 TRBV7-2 NA few TGTGCCAGCAGCTTAACAGCCACCGGGGAGCTGTTTTTT CASSLTATGELFF
TRBJ1-1 TRBV29-1 NA many TGCAGCGGCCGGGGGGGCACTGAAGCTTTCTTT CSGRGGTEAFF
TRBJ1-2 TRBV5-5 TRBD1 few TGTGCCAGCAGTTTGACCGGGACAGGTCTCTATGGCTACACCTTC CASSLTGTGLYGYTF